The 2 T cell receptor beta chains presented below share a single source sample, sequenced in a study of cytomegalovirus exposure and HLA in healthy donors. Both 60 Vbeta primers and 13 Jbeta primers went into the PCR. Sequencing used immunoSEQ multiplex PCR; TCRdb keeps in-frame clones, though not all of them. Here the sample spans some 190,000 clones, about 77% being singletons. The sample consisted of PBMCs. Receptors were obtained from a woman in her 30s in good health and CMV-seropositive.

This rearrangement joins TRBV4-3 to TRBJ2-7, with D possibly being TRBD2 (6 bases). V was pared by 4 bases and J by 2 bases, with 18 bases between. This CDR3 has 16 residues. The V gene's germline CDR1 is LGHNA and CDR2 YSLEER. CDR3 in DNA: TGCGCCAGCAGCCGGGAAATCGGGACTCATCCCTACGAGCAGTACTTC. Amino acids: CASSREIGTHPYEQYF.

CDR3 protein: CASSFWDTDQPQHF. CDR3 DNA sequence: TGTGCCAGCAGCTTTTGGGACACCGATCAGCCCCAGCATTTT. V and J are TRBV7-9 and TRBJ1-5; maybe TRBD1 (6 bases). The CDR3 length is 14 residues. Trimming left V 3 bases short and J 5 bases short, with 11 bases between. CDR1 and CDR2 (germline): SEHNR, FQNEAQ (reference sequence).